The 8 T cell receptor beta chains below were found in one sample sequenced in a study of T cell changes during pregnancy in multiple sclerosis. Only in-frame clones appear in the TCRdb table, and some are missing; sequencing was by immunoSEQ multiplex PCR. The sample carries 50,000 to 60,000 clones, approximately 90% recorded once. Sample: CD4+ T cells from peripheral blood mononuclear cells, taken in the first trimester of pregnancy. The origin of the receptors is a female donor with multiple sclerosis, enrolled in a pregnancy study.

This clone occurred once. The V and J genes are TRBV6-6 and TRBJ2-3; 7 bases are shared with TRBD2. Germline V lookup: CDR1 MNHNY, CDR2 SVGAGI (reference sequence). This CDR3 spans 14 amino acids. The trim removed 11 bases at V and 2 bases at J, leaving 10 bases unmatched. The CDR3 spells CALSRAGLTDTQYF. CDR3 bases: TGTGCCTTGTCACGAGCGGGGCTCACAGATACGCAGTATTTT.

V and J are TRBV28 and TRBJ1-5; TRBD1 might be the D (5 bases). Trimming shortened V by 0 bases and J by 0 bases, and 18 bases separated the two germline ends. Germline CDR1 is MDHEN and CDR2 is SYDVKM. The CDR3 is 19 residues long. Here the CDR3 reads CASSLWGLEMENSNQPQHF. The CDR3, as DNA: TGTGCCAGCAGTTTATGGGGACTAGAGATGGAAAATAGCAATCAGCCCCAGCATTTT.

The chain employs TRBV7-3 and TRBJ1-1; D gene ambiguous. Trimming left V 4 bases short and J 0 bases short, with 6 bases between. The CDR3 extends over 13 amino acids. CDR1 is SGHTA, CDR2 FQGTGA, per germline. The CDR3 nucleotides read TGTGCCAGCAGCTGGCAGGTGAACACTGAAGCTTTCTTT. This gives the protein CASSWQVNTEAFF.

This chain joins TRBV15 and TRBJ2-7, with TRBD1 matching 7 bases. The CDR3 loop spans 14 amino acids. CDR1 and CDR2 from the germline V gene are LNHNV and YYDKDF (reference sequence). V trimming: 4 bases; J trimming: 2 bases; junction bases outside the gene matches: 5. The CDR3 sequence is CATSKRQGPYEQYF. The CDR3 DNA follows: TGTGCCACCAGCAAACGACAGGGTCCCTACGAGCAGTACTTC.

The CDR3 sequence is CASSETGQAYNEQFF. The CDR3 DNA sequence: TGTGCCAGCAGTGAAACGGGACAGGCCTACAATGAGCAGTTCTTC. The chain is built from TRBV2 and TRBJ2-1; 8 bases are a match to TRBD1. The CDR3 contains 15 residues. Trimming took 2 bases from V and 2 from J; bases not matched to a gene: 2. The germline gives CDR1 SNHLY, CDR2 FYNNEI.

This chain links TRBV9 with TRBJ2-1, with a tentative D call TRBD2 (5 bases). V lost 1 base to trimming and J lost 0 bases, with 8 bases between them. The CDR3 totals 15 residues. Germline loops: CDR1 SGDLS, CDR2 YYNGEE. CDR3 sequence: CASSVQAASYNEQFF. In DNA, the CDR3 is TGTGCCAGCAGCGTACAAGCGGCCTCCTACAATGAGCAGTTCTTC.

The chain links TRBV29-1 to TRBJ1-1; D possibly corresponds to TRBD1 (6 bases). The CDR3 sequence is 12 residues long. The V and J ends lost 4 bases and 0 bases respectively, with 6 bases between them. Germline V CDR1 and CDR2: SQVTM, ANQGSEA. The CDR3 DNA reads as TGCAGCGTTGGACAGGTGAACACTGAAGCTTTCTTT. It encodes CSVGQVNTEAFF.

This clone came up once. The chain joins TRBV5-1 to TRBJ1-4, with a tentative D call TRBD1 (5 bases). This CDR3 has 15 amino acids. Between the trimmed V and J ends, which lost 0 bases and 8 bases, there was a span of 14 bases. The germline gives CDR1 SGHRS, CDR2 YFSETQ. In nucleotides, the CDR3 is TGCGCCAGCAGCTTGGCCGGGGGGTCTGGGGAAAAACTGTTTTTT. It codes for CASSLAGGSGEKLFF.